Below, 22 T cell receptor beta chains from the same sample are listed, as sequenced in a study of T cells in Graves' hyperthyroidism and ophthalmopathy. TCR beta CDR3 sequences were amplified from RNA transcripts. The TCR CDR3 first-round RT-PCR relied on the HTBI primer set. TCRdb passed the multiplex PCR reads through MiXCR, listing each CDR3 protein once. The table records fewer than 550,000 distinct CDR3 sequences, less than 25% of them present only once. Sequencing was done on a sample of blood. The receptors were sampled from a woman in her twenties or thirties with Graves' ophthalmopathy.

This clonotype was seen many times. The rearrangement uses TRBV7-9 and TRBJ1-5; D is uncertain. The CDR3 contains 13 residues. The germline CDR1 and CDR2 sequences are SEHNR and FQNEAQ (reference sequence). V dropped 1 base and J dropped 10 bases, with 11 bases sitting between them. CDR3 sequence reads: CASSLGQVTPQHF. The CDR3 region has the DNA TGTGCCAGCAGCTTAGGGCAGGTCACACCCCAGCATTTT.

The table lists this clonotype with a few counts. The chain joins TRBV12-3 or TRBV12-4 to TRBJ1-3; 10 positions match TRBD1. CDR3 length equals 16 residues. With 4 bases clipped from V and 5 bases from J, the junction kept 8 bases outside the gene matches. CDR3 sequence: CASSSPDRGPRNTIYF. The CDR3 DNA reads as TGTGCCAGCAGTTCACCCGACAGGGGGCCTAGAAACACCATATATTTT.

In this sample, this clonotype turned up many times. The chain is built from TRBV3-1 and TRBJ1-3; D ambiguous. Trimming removed 7 bases from V and 0 bases from J, with 10 bases in between. Germline CDR1 LGHDT, CDR2 YNNKEL (reference sequence). The CDR3 totals 14 residues. The CDR3 reads CASTTGNSGNTIYF. The CDR3 DNA follows: TGTGCCAGCACCACCGGCAACTCTGGAAACACCATATATTTT.

This clonotype was seen at least ten times. The V and J genes are TRBV29-1 and TRBJ1-5, with 7 bases fitting TRBD1. Trimming removed 7 bases from V and 4 bases from J; junction bases left unmatched: 7. The germline V gene has CDR1 SQVTM and CDR2 ANQGSEA. The CDR3 runs to 13 residues. This CDR3 is CSARDSPNQPQHF. The DNA of the CDR3 is TGCAGCGCCCGGGACAGCCCAAATCAGCCCCAGCATTTT.

The chain joins TRBV12-3 or TRBV12-4 to TRBJ2-1, with TRBD1 identical over 8 bases. The CDR3 length is 15 residues. Trimming took 5 bases from V and 1 from J; bases not matched to a gene: 4. The CDR3 loop is CASSRQGASYNEQFF. CDR3 DNA sequence: TGTGCCAGCAGTCGGCAGGGGGCATCCTACAATGAGCAGTTCTTC.

This clonotype appeared many times. The V call is TRBV28, the J call TRBJ2-5; D possibly matches TRBD1 or TRBD2 (6 bases each). The CDR3 is 16 amino acids. The germline gives CDR1 MDHEN, CDR2 SYDVKM. V gave up 0 bases and J gave up 2 bases, with 13 bases separating them. In nucleotides, the CDR3 is TGTGCCAGCAGTTTATGGGGGGGACAACAACAAGAGACCCAGTACTTC. Its protein product is CASSLWGGQQQETQYF.

This clonotype was recorded a few times. The chain combines TRBV3-1 with TRBJ2-5; D perhaps matches TRBD2 (5 bases). V was trimmed by 0 bases and J by 2 bases, leaving 16 bases between them. The CDR3 has 17 residues. Germline CDR1 and CDR2: LGHDT and YNNKEL (reference sequence). This chain's CDR3 is CASSQEGQWRLQETQYF. DNA of the CDR3: TGTGCCAGCAGCCAAGAGGGCCAGTGGAGACTACAAGAGACCCAGTACTTC.

This chain uses TRBV9 with TRBJ2-7; TRBD1 agrees at 7 bases. This CDR3 has 15 amino acids. Per the germline V gene, CDR1 is SGDLS and CDR2 is YYNGEE. V shed 3 bases, J shed 4 bases, and the junction held 10 bases outside the gene matches. Here the CDR3 DNA reads TGTGCCAGCAGCGAAGTAGACAGGGCGGAATACGAGCAGTACTTC. It specifies CASSEVDRAEYEQYF.

This clonotype was seen only a few times. This chain uses TRBV20-1 with TRBJ2-7; D is unclear. The CDR3 has 13 residues. Trimming removed 1 base from V and 0 bases from J, with 7 bases in between. The germline V gene has CDR1 DFQATT and CDR2 SNEGSKA (reference sequence). This CDR3 is CSARAESSYEQYF. The CDR3 region has the DNA TGCAGTGCTAGAGCTGAAAGCTCCTACGAGCAGTACTTC.

This clonotype was detected ten times or more. This chain links TRBV18 with TRBJ2-5, with TRBD1 as a possible D gene (6 bases). CDR1 is KGHSH, CDR2 LQKENI, per germline. Trimming took off 1 base at V and 5 bases at J, with 14 bases between the two ends. The CDR3 spans 15 residues. The CDR3 reads CASSPQAQGIETQYF. The DNA for the CDR3 is TGTGCCAGCTCACCACAAGCCCAGGGGATTGAGACCCAGTACTTC.

Points on this clonotype: The conserved phenylalanine or tryptophan is not found at the CDR3 terminus, so this likely reflects a read error. The CDR3: CASRSSSGADVLTC. In nucleotides, the CDR3 is TGTGCCAGCAGGTCTAGCTCTGGGGCCGACGTCCTGACTTGC. The chain carries TRBV6-1 and TRBJ2-6; D tentatively reads TRBD1 or TRBD2 (5 bases each). This CDR3 contains 14 residues. Germline V CDR1 and CDR2: MNHNS, SASEGT.

The chain links TRBV2 to TRBJ1-2; D gene unclear. The V end lost 6 bases, the J end lost 10 bases, and 15 bases lay between the germline ends. Per germline, CDR1 SNHLY and CDR2 FYNNEI. The CDR3 has 12 amino acids. Here the CDR3 reads CASRAAADLYTF. CDR3 nucleotide sequence: TGTGCCAGCAGGGCCGCCGCGGACCTCTACACCTTC.

The table lists this clonotype with many counts. This sequence joins TRBV24-1 and TRBJ1-2, with D uncertain. Germline lookup yields CDR1 KGHDR and CDR2 SFDVKD. V lost 0 bases and J lost 5, with 9 bases in between. The length of the CDR3 is 14 residues. CDR3 amino acids: CATSDLDTVYGYTF. The CDR3 DNA reads TGTGCCACCAGTGATTTGGACACGGTGTATGGCTACACCTTC.

Many counts were recorded for this clonotype. This rearrangement joins TRBV5-1 to TRBJ2-5; D is perhaps TRBD1 (6 bases). CDR3 length: 14 amino acids. The V and J ends lost 0 bases and 2 bases respectively, with 8 bases between them. The germline V gene encodes CDR1 SGHRS and CDR2 YFSETQ. The CDR3 coding sequence is TGCGCCAGCAGCTTGGGACAGGCACAAGAGACCCAGTACTTC. Protein sequence: CASSLGQAQETQYF.

This clonotype turned up a few times. This may be a read error: a much more frequent sequence differs by one nucleotide. The chain is built from TRBV7-3 and TRBJ2-7; 7 positions agree with TRBD1. V gave up 1 base and J gave up 4 bases; unmatched junction bases: 16. The CDR3 is made up of 18 amino acids. CDR1 is SGHTA, CDR2 FQGTGA, per germline. The CDR3 DNA is TGTGCCAGCAGCTTAATCCGGGCAGTAGGGACAGTAGGGTACGAGCAGTACTTC. Translated: CASSLIRAVGTVGYEQYF.

Note on this clonotype: This may arise from a read error, as a much more abundant clone is one base away. The chain combines TRBV11-1 with TRBJ2-7; weak D call: TRBD1 (6 bases). The CDR3 totals 15 residues. Looked up from germline, CDR1 is SGHAT and CDR2 is FQDESV (reference sequence). Between the trimmed V and J ends, which lost 3 bases and 0 bases, there was a span of 12 bases. CDR3 DNA: TGTGCCAGCAGCTTTCTTACAGGGAACTCCTACGAGCAGTACGTC. Its translation: CASSFLTGNSYEQYV.

This clonotype occurred many times. The chain couples TRBV20-1 to TRBJ1-2; D call uncertain. With 0 bases removed from V and 1 base from J, the gap between germline ends came to 6 bases. This CDR3 comprises 13 residues. Looked up from germline, CDR1 is DFQATT and CDR2 is SNEGSKA (reference sequence). DNA for the CDR3: TGCAGTGCTAGAGATCTGAGTAACTATGGCTACACCTTC. Protein sequence: CSARDLSNYGYTF.

This clonotype appeared many times. The chain combines TRBV11-2 with TRBJ2-5, with D unresolved. Germline assignment: CDR1 SGHAT and CDR2 FQNNGV. The CDR3 spans 13 residues. V lost 2 bases and J 9 bases, leaving 13 bases between the germline ends. The CDR3 DNA reads TGTGCCAGCAGCTTATCAGGTGCCCGGGCCCAGTACTTC. Encoded protein: CASSLSGARAQYF.

This clonotype was recorded at least ten times. V gene TRBV6-1 combines with J gene TRBJ2-7, with D tentatively TRBD1 (5 bases). CDR3 size: 13 residues. The germline V and J ends were trimmed by 3 bases and 3 bases, with 9 bases remaining between them. CDR1 and CDR2 from the germline V gene are MNHNS and SASEGT. The CDR3 is CASSEGPNYEQYF. In DNA, the CDR3 is TGTGCCAGCAGTGAGGGGCCTAACTACGAGCAGTACTTC.

Worth noting for this clonotype: A junction boundary mismatches the germline segment, possibly from a read error. This chain joins TRBV12-3 or TRBV12-4 and TRBJ1-5; unclear D gene. This CDR3 has 14 amino acids. CDR3 bases: TGTGCCAGCAGAGACGGGATACCCAATCAGCCTCAGCATTTT. Translation: CASRDGIPNQPQHF.

The chain carries TRBV7-6 and TRBJ1-1, with D maybe TRBD1 (5 bases). Looked up from germline, CDR1 is SGHVS and CDR2 is FNYEAQ. The V end was cut by 3 bases, the J end by 5 bases, with 19 bases between. This CDR3 has 16 residues. The CDR3 reads CASSFPPKAGSTEAFF. For the CDR3, the DNA is TGTGCCAGCAGCTTCCCCCCAAAAGCAGGGAGTACTGAAGCTTTCTTT.

This clonotype came up many times. The rearrangement joins TRBV27 to TRBJ1-5, with 9 bases identical to TRBD1. The CDR3 is made up of 18 amino acids. CDR1 and CDR2 from the germline V gene are MNHEY and SMNVEV (reference sequence). Germline trimming cut 3 bases from V and 5 bases from J; bases unmatched to any gene: 14. The CDR3 sequence is CASSFLGTGTPPDQPQHF. The CDR3, as DNA: TGTGCCAGCAGTTTCTTGGGGACAGGGACTCCCCCGGATCAGCCCCAGCATTTT.